One sample yielded the 32 T cell receptor beta chains listed below, sequenced in a study of graft-versus-host responses after intestinal transplantation (dated by TCRdb to the early 2020s). The time point label of this sample denotes: cells obtained before transplantation from donor or recipient. The library came from the immunoSEQ multiplex PCR assay. What TCRdb holds here is the immuneACCESS table cut down to in-frame rearrangements. Part of the clones is not present; checked against another copy, under half of the missing clones reflect an unresolved V gene, and the others are unexplained. The sample table records over 80,000 clones; around 90% of these occur just once. Clones ranked in the top ten supply about 0.4% of the sample. The antigens of these receptors remain unknown. The specimen comprised unstimulated CD8+ T cells sorted from spleen or lymph node cells, sampled before transplant. All receptors derive from a human donor who was the organ donor for an intestinal transplant.

This clone appeared a single time. The V and J genes are TRBV2 and TRBJ1-5; D uncertain. The CDR3 has 14 residues. The germline V gene has CDR1 SNHLY and CDR2 FYNNEI. The V end was cut by 7 bases, the J end by 0 bases, with 10 bases between. CDR3 coding DNA: TGTGCCAGCATGAGGCATTATAGCAATCAGCCCCAGCATTTT. Its protein is CASMRHYSNQPQHF.

This clone was observed once. DNA of the CDR3: TGCGCCAGCAGCCAAGATATGGTAGCGGGGGGGCCAGGGTCAGATACGCAGTATTTT. It encodes CASSQDMVAGGPGSDTQYF. The genes are TRBV4-3 and TRBJ2-3, with TRBD2 matching over 11 bases. The V segment lost 0 bases and the J segment 4 bases; nucleotides outside the gene matches: 12. The CDR3 totals 19 residues. In germline, CDR1 is LGHNA, CDR2 YSLEER.

The V and J genes are TRBV27 and TRBJ1-2; D ambiguous. This CDR3 spans 14 amino acids. Trimming left V 3 bases short and J 4 bases short, with 12 bases between. Germline V CDR1 and CDR2: MNHEY, SMNVEV (reference sequence). The CDR3 reads CASSFRREGYGYTF. Written as DNA, the CDR3 is TGTGCCAGCAGTTTCCGGAGAGAGGGCTATGGCTACACCTTC.

This chain connects TRBV4-1 to TRBJ2-7, with unresolved D. The CDR3 length is 13 residues. Germline loops: CDR1 MGHRA, CDR2 YSYEKL. Trimming stripped 0 bases from V and 2 bases from J, with 5 bases between. Written as DNA, the CDR3 is TGCGCCAGCAGCCAAGACATCACCTACGAGCAGTACTTC. Residues: CASSQDITYEQYF.

The gene calls are TRBV27 and TRBJ2-5, with TRBD1 matching over 9 bases. The DNA end favors TRBJ2-7, so the J call may be wrong. Germline CDR1 and CDR2: MNHEY and SMNVEV (reference sequence). The CDR3 is 14 amino acids. CDR3 sequence (DNA): TGTGCCAGCAGTTTATTTGGGACAGGGAACGAGCAGTACTTC. Amino acids: CASSLFGTGNEQYF.

The chain has TRBV4-2 and TRBJ2-5, with D possibly matching TRBD2 (5 bases). There are 15 residues in the CDR3. The ends were cut back, 6 bases at V and 2 bases at J, with 16 bases in the middle. Germline CDR1 LGHNA, CDR2 YNFKEQ. CDR3 sequence: CASRHILANQETQYF. CDR3 bases: TGTGCCAGCAGGCATATCCTAGCTAATCAAGAGACCCAGTACTTC.

This CDR3 is CASSSLNYEQYF. The CDR3 coding sequence is TGTGCCAGTAGTTCCTTAAACTACGAGCAGTACTTC. This chain uses TRBV19 with TRBJ2-7, with unresolved D. The V end was cut by 5 bases, the J end by 3 bases, with 8 bases between. CDR1 is LNHDA, CDR2 SQIVND, per germline (reference sequence). This CDR3 contains 12 residues.

This chain joins TRBV4-1 and TRBJ1-2; a weak D match, TRBD1 (5 bases). Trimming removed 2 bases from V and 5 bases from J, with 24 bases in between. Germline CDR1 and CDR2: MGHRA and YSYEKL. The CDR3 runs to 18 residues. The CDR3 sequence: CASSQIFPLQGHPYGYTF. The CDR3 DNA reads as TGCGCCAGCAGCCAAATATTCCCCCTCCAGGGTCACCCTTATGGCTACACCTTC.

This clone was counted once. This chain joins TRBV6-1 and TRBJ1-4; D gene ambiguous. The CDR3 totals 15 residues. Germline V gene data show CDR1 as MNHNS and CDR2 as SASEGT. V was shortened by 7 bases and J by 2 bases, with 14 bases between the two germline ends. CDR3 sequence (DNA): TGTGCCAGCATCAGACATGACGGCACTAATGAAAAACTGTTTTTT. Protein sequence: CASIRHDGTNEKLFF.

The CDR3 spells CASSPSLTGTKNIQYF. CDR3 DNA: TGCGCCAGCAGCCCGTCTTTGACAGGGACTAAAAACATTCAGTACTTC. This sequence joins TRBV4-1 and TRBJ2-4; a weak D match, TRBD1 (7 bases). CDR1 and CDR2 (germline): MGHRA, YSYEKL. The CDR3 has 16 amino acids. V was trimmed by 4 bases and J by 4 bases, leaving 17 bases between them.

CDR3 amino acids: CASSQDGRGPNEQFF. The CDR3 region has the DNA TGCGCCAGCAGCCAAGACGGCAGGGGGCCCAATGAGCAGTTCTTC. The genes are TRBV4-3 and TRBJ2-1; 8 nucleotides line up with TRBD1. The germline CDR1 and CDR2 sequences are LGHNA and YSLEER. V was pared by 0 bases and J by 6 bases, with 4 bases of the junction left unmatched. This CDR3 is built from 15 residues.

This clone is a singleton in its sample. The chain recombines TRBV27 with TRBJ2-7; 12 bases are a match to TRBD1. The CDR3 length is 17 residues. CDR1 is MNHEY, CDR2 SMNVEV, per germline (reference sequence). The J segment lost 4 bases and the V segment lost 3 bases, leaving 10 bases of the junction unmatched. The CDR3 sequence: CASSFASRGQGAYEQYF. In DNA, the CDR3 is TGTGCCAGCAGTTTTGCCTCAAGGGGACAGGGGGCATACGAGCAGTACTTC.

The chain couples TRBV5-6 to TRBJ2-1; the match to TRBD2 covers 11 bases. J gave up 4 bases and V 1 base, and 7 bases lay outside the gene matches. This CDR3 spans 17 amino acids. Germline CDR1 reads SGHDT; CDR2 reads YYEEEE. The chain's CDR3 is CASSLSLPSGGYNEQFF. The CDR3 DNA reads as TGTGCCAGCAGCTTGTCCTTACCTAGCGGGGGGTACAATGAGCAGTTCTTC.

The chain links TRBV2 to TRBJ2-1, with D possibly being TRBD2 (7 bases). This CDR3 is 14 amino acids long. From germline, CDR1 is SNHLY and CDR2 FYNNEI. V was clipped by 10 bases and J by 7 bases, with 20 bases between them. The CDR3 nucleotides are TGTGCCACCTCAATGAGGGGGGGCCAGAATGAGCAGTTCTTC. It codes for CATSMRGGQNEQFF.

The J gene is TRBJ1-5, the V gene TRBV7-9, with D unclear. Between the trimmed V and J ends, which lost 3 bases and 1 base, there was a span of 10 bases. The CDR3 is 15 residues long. The V gene's germline CDR1 is SEHNR and CDR2 FQNEAQ (reference sequence). The CDR3 nucleotides read TGTGCCAGCAGCTTGATAGACGGGAGCAATCAGCCCCAGCATTTT. The encoded protein is CASSLIDGSNQPQHF.

This chain uses TRBV9 with TRBJ2-5; TRBD2 might be the D (5 bases). The CDR3 loop spans 11 amino acids. V was pared by 4 bases and J by 5 bases, with 6 bases between. The germline V gene has CDR1 SGDLS and CDR2 YYNGEE. The CDR3 DNA sequence: TGTGCCAGCAGCCCGGGGGAGACCCAGTACTTC. It yields the protein CASSPGETQYF.

V gene TRBV18 combines with J gene TRBJ2-1; 9 nucleotides match TRBD1. After removal of 5 bases from V and 10 bases from J, the junction contained 9 bases not matched to a gene. The CDR3 sequence is 14 residues long. Germline V gives CDR1 KGHSH, CDR2 LQKENI. The CDR3 DNA reads as TGTGCCAGCTCATCATGGGACAGGGCGGAGGAGCAGTTCTTC. Translation: CASSSWDRAEEQFF.

In this sample, this clone turned up once. V gene TRBV11-2 combines with J gene TRBJ1-2, with TRBD1 identical over 8 bases. V shed 2 bases, J shed 3 bases, and the junction held 2 bases outside the gene matches. The CDR3 is 14 amino acids. The germline V gene has CDR1 SGHAT and CDR2 FQNNGV. This CDR3 reads CASSLPGGDYGYTF. In DNA, the CDR3 is TGTGCCAGCAGCTTACCAGGGGGCGACTATGGCTACACCTTC.

This chain links TRBV4-2 with TRBJ2-7; 8 nucleotides align to TRBD2. V was clipped by 2 bases and J by 2 bases; unmatched bases: 8. CDR1 and CDR2 (germline): LGHNA, YNFKEQ. This CDR3 contains 16 residues. As DNA, the CDR3 is TGTGCCAGCAGCCAACATCACGGGGGGGATACCTACGAGCAGTACTTC. Its protein product is CASSQHHGGDTYEQYF.

The chain employs TRBV9 and TRBJ2-4, with D possibly TRBD1 on 6 matching bases. The length of the CDR3 is 14 residues. V shed 0 bases and J shed 8 bases, with 12 bases lying between them. Per germline, CDR1 SGDLS and CDR2 YYNGEE. The CDR3 here is CASSVEGVRDIQYF. The DNA for the CDR3 is TGTGCCAGCAGCGTAGAGGGGGTAAGGGACATTCAGTACTTC.

The chain couples TRBV5-1 to TRBJ1-2, with 7 bases lining up with TRBD1. Germline trimming cut 0 bases from V and 4 bases from J; bases unmatched to any gene: 3. Per germline, CDR1 SGHRS and CDR2 YFSETQ. The CDR3 has 14 residues. This chain's CDR3 is CASSLDRDSYGYTF. CDR3 coding DNA: TGCGCCAGCAGCTTGGATCGGGACAGCTATGGCTACACCTTC.

V gene TRBV14 combines with J gene TRBJ2-5; TRBD1 matches at 9 bases. Germline assignment: CDR1 SGHDN and CDR2 FVKESK. After removal of 1 base from V and 4 bases from J, the junction contained 10 bases not matched to a gene. The CDR3 runs 17 residues. CDR3 protein: CASSQAHGTGSGETQYF. In nucleotides, the CDR3 is TGTGCCAGCAGCCAAGCCCACGGGACAGGGTCTGGAGAGACCCAGTACTTC.

This rearrangement joins TRBV7-9 to TRBJ2-5, with a weak D call TRBD1 (5 bases). CDR3 length: 13 residues. Germline CDR1 and CDR2: SEHNR and FQNEAQ (reference sequence). V gave up 2 bases and J gave up 4 bases, with 8 bases separating them. DNA for the CDR3: TGTGCCAGCAGCTTATTAGGGGCAGAGACCCAGTACTTC. Protein sequence: CASSLLGAETQYF.

This chain connects TRBV5-5 to TRBJ1-1, with D unresolved. Germline V gives CDR1 SGHKS, CDR2 YYEKEE (reference sequence). V shed 1 base and J shed 1 base, with 5 bases lying between them. There are 13 residues in the CDR3. The CDR3 nucleotides read TGTGCCAGCAGCTTGACTTGGAACACTGAAGCTTTCTTT. It translates to CASSLTWNTEAFF.

The chain is built from TRBV5-8 and TRBJ2-3; D is uncertain. V was cut by 0 bases and J by 2 bases, with 10 bases left in between. Germline lookup yields CDR1 SGHTS and CDR2 YDEGEE. The CDR3 is made up of 15 amino acids. Written as DNA, the CDR3 is TGTGCCAGCAGCTTGGTCGTAACAACCACAGATACGCAGTATTTT. Translation gives CASSLVVTTTDTQYF.

The rearrangement joins TRBV4-3 to TRBJ2-2; no clear D. The CDR3 is made up of 15 amino acids. V was shortened by 0 bases and J by 5 bases, with 10 bases between the two germline ends. Germline CDR1 reads LGHNA; CDR2 reads YSLEER. CDR3 in amino acids: CASSQDSWPTGELFF. The CDR3 DNA reads as TGCGCCAGCAGCCAAGATTCGTGGCCGACCGGGGAGCTGTTTTTT.

In this sample, this clone turned up once. This rearrangement joins TRBV7-2 to TRBJ2-7; weak D call: TRBD1 (6 bases). Per the germline V gene, CDR1 is SGHTA and CDR2 is FQGNSA. CDR3 size: 14 residues. The V end lost 5 bases, the J end lost 3 bases, and 14 bases lay between the germline ends. CDR3 residues: CASSRDRIYYEQYF. CDR3 coding DNA: TGTGCCAGCAGCCGCGACAGGATCTACTACGAGCAGTACTTC.

CDR3 sequence (DNA): TGTGCCAGCAGCGTTGCCAGCGGGGCCTACAATGAGCAGTTCTTC. Translated: CASSVASGAYNEQFF. The rearrangement uses TRBV6-5 and TRBJ2-1; 7 nucleotides match TRBD2. The V gene's germline CDR1 is MNHEY and CDR2 SVGAGI. CDR3 length: 15 amino acids. Trimming cost V 6 bases and J 2 bases; bases outside gene matches: 7.

The gene calls are TRBV11-2 and TRBJ1-2; TRBD1 aligns across 9 bases. This CDR3 spans 16 amino acids. Trimming cost V 5 bases and J 5 bases; bases outside gene matches: 12. Per germline, CDR1 SGHAT and CDR2 FQNNGV. The CDR3 reads CASSRTGGAGPYGYTF. The CDR3 coding sequence is TGTGCCAGCAGCCGTACAGGGGGCGCGGGACCGTATGGCTACACCTTC. Full variable domain (missing parts from reference TRBV11-2 and TRBJ1-2): EAGVAQSPRYKIIEKRQSVAFWCNPISGHATLYWYQQILGQGPKLLIQFQNNGVVDDSQLPKDRFSAERLKGVDSTLKIQPAKLEDSAVYLCASSRTGGAGPYGYTFGSGTRLTVV.

The V call is TRBV21-1, the J call TRBJ2-5; the table's D call of TRBD1 was not tested on the DNA. TRBV21-1 is given as a pseudogene. The CDR3 is 16 residues long. CDR3 nucleotides: TGTGCCAGCAGCAAAGTCCTGGAGGACAGAGGGGAGACCCAGTACTTC. It translates to CASSKVLEDRGETQYF.

This chain joins TRBV5-1 and TRBJ2-7; TRBD1 aligns across 9 bases. With V trimmed by 5 bases and J by 1 base, 7 bases remained unmatched. Germline CDR1 is SGHRS and CDR2 is YFSETQ. The CDR3 sequence is 15 residues long. The CDR3 here is CASSSGQGISYEQYF. The DNA of the CDR3 is TGCGCCAGCAGTTCTGGACAGGGGATTTCCTACGAGCAGTACTTC.

A single count supports this clone. This chain connects TRBV7-8 to TRBJ1-5; D is uncertain. Trimming stripped 2 bases from V and 1 base from J, with 3 bases between. There are 13 residues in the CDR3. In germline, CDR1 is SGHVS, CDR2 FQNEAQ. CDR3 residues: CASSLSSNQPQHF. The CDR3 region has the DNA TGTGCCAGCAGCTTATCGAGCAATCAGCCCCAGCATTTT.